The source of this TCR beta chain is a study of Graves' ophthalmopathy and Graves' hyperthyroidism. Beta-chain TCR CDR3 regions were amplified from RNA transcripts. Second-round multiplex PCR followed a first-round RT-PCR using HTBI primers. Each CDR3 protein is one row after TCRdb ran MiXCR on the multiplex PCR reads. The sample shows roughly 600,000 distinct CDR3 sequences, approximately 35% of them seen only once. Details on this clonotype: Its antigen is not identified.

Other autoimmune diseases, uncontrolled infections, pregnancy and lactation each led to patient exclusion. V lost 5 bases and J lost 4, with 14 bases in between. Germline V CDR1 and CDR2: SGHTA, FQGNSA. The CDR3 is made up of 14 amino acids. The study, taken as a whole, reports: Ophthalmopathy progression was predicted by the model at 70.59% sensitivity and about 74% specificity.

This clonotype was sampled from an adult man with Graves' hyperthyroidism. The sequenced material came from peripheral blood or thyroid tissue (not recorded which). This chain connects TRBV7-2 to TRBJ1-1; a weak D match, TRBD1 (6 bases). As DNA, the CDR3 is TGTGCCAGCAGCCAACCCAGGGGAGGCACTGAAGCTTTCTTT. Translating it yields CASSQPRGGTEAFF.